This T cell receptor (beta chain) was retrieved from a study of OX40 agonist ivuxolimab in advanced cancers. On the study more broadly: Patients were dosed intravenously with ivuxolimab at 0.01 to 10 mg/kg every 2 weeks. Having had anti-PD-1, anti-PD-L1 or anti-CTLA-4 therapy before was allowed, and over 35% had some. There were three patients with partial responses, one having hepatocellular carcinoma and two cutaneous melanoma.

Sequencing was performed with immunoSEQ multiplex PCR; in TCRdb, only in-frame clones are kept and a portion is missing. The sample includes 50,000 to 60,000 clones, around 87% of them seen just once. Whole-study results and caveats: Expanded clones tended on average to be more numerous among CD8+ T cells than CD4+.

With respect to this clone: Its cognate antigen is unknown.

Material: CD4+ or CD8+ T cells sorted from blood, obtained in a trial of the OX40 agonist ivuxolimab. This TCR was sampled from an adult with an advanced solid tumor such as melanoma, head and neck, liver or kidney cancer.

CDR3 loop: CASSEAGGHGELFF. CDR3 nucleotide sequence: TGCGCCAGCAGTGAGGCGGGAGGGCACGGGGAGCTGTTTTTT. V gene TRBV10-2 combines with J gene TRBJ2-2; 9 bases line up with TRBD2. The CDR3 contains 14 residues. Trimming removed 2 bases from V and 7 bases from J; junction bases left unmatched: 2. Germline-derived CDR1 and CDR2 are WSHSY and SAAADI.